A single sample is the source of the 30 T cell receptor beta chains below, sequenced in a study of blood T cell repertoires in COVID-19. Only in-frame clones appear in the TCRdb table, and some are missing; sequencing was by immunoSEQ multiplex PCR. This table holds hundreds of thousands of clones, roughly 88% found once. Sequencing used peripheral blood. These TCRs come from a woman younger than 45 with acute or convalescent COVID-19.

The DNA for the CDR3 is TGTGCCAGCAGTCGTGGGACTAGCGGGATAGAGACCCAGTACTTC. This gives the protein CASSRGTSGIETQYF. The gene calls are TRBV11-3 and TRBJ2-5; 13 positions match TRBD2. The CDR3 is made up of 15 amino acids. The germline V gene has CDR1 SGHNT and CDR2 YENEEA. V was clipped by 6 bases and J by 4 bases; unmatched bases: 5.

The chain joins TRBV30 to TRBJ2-7; 9 positions match TRBD1. The CDR3 contains 16 residues. Per germline, CDR1 GTSNPN and CDR2 SVGIG (reference sequence). The junction had 12 bases not matched to a gene; V was cut back by 4 bases and J by 2 bases. CDR3 loop: CAWNHWTGTGPYEQYF. The CDR3 nucleotides read TGTGCCTGGAACCACTGGACCGGGACAGGGCCCTACGAGCAGTACTTC.

The V gene is TRBV19, the J gene TRBJ2-3, with a tentative D call TRBD1 (7 bases). Trimming removed 3 bases at V and 0 bases at J, with 13 bases between. CDR3 length: 16 amino acids. Germline V lookup: CDR1 LNHDA, CDR2 SQIVND (reference sequence). CDR3 in DNA: TGTGCCAGTAGTATCAGGGGGGTGACTAGCACAGATACGCAGTATTTT. Residues: CASSIRGVTSTDTQYF.

This chain uses TRBV5-6 with TRBJ1-5, with 9 bases fitting TRBD1. The CDR3 sequence is 14 residues long. The germline V gene encodes CDR1 SGHDT and CDR2 YYEEEE. Trimming removed 3 bases from V and 2 bases from J; junction bases left unmatched: 0. CDR3 region: CASSYRGRNQPQHF. Written as DNA, the CDR3 is TGTGCCAGCAGCTACAGGGGGCGCAATCAGCCCCAGCATTTT. The variable domain in full, completed from reference TRBV5-6 and TRBJ1-5, reads DAGVTQSPTHLIKTRGQQVTLRCSPKSGHDTVSWYQQALGQGPQFIFQYYEEEERQRGNFPDRFSGHQFPNYSSELNVNALLLGDSALYLCASSYRGRNQPQHFGDGTRLSIL.

This chain uses TRBV6-6 with TRBJ1-1; D unclear. Germline V CDR1 and CDR2: MNHNY, SVGAGI (reference sequence). The CDR3 is made up of 15 amino acids. The ends were cut back, 3 bases at V and 0 bases at J, with 11 bases in the middle. The CDR3 here is CASSYRPAVNTEAFF. CDR3 nucleotides: TGTGCCAGCAGTTATCGGCCCGCGGTGAACACTGAAGCTTTCTTT.

This clone was counted once. The chain recombines TRBV9 with TRBJ1-2; 7 bases fit TRBD1. This CDR3 comprises 17 residues. CDR1 and CDR2 (germline): SGDLS, YYNGEE. The V and J ends lost 0 bases and 3 bases, in that order; junction bases with no gene match: 11. This CDR3 is CASSVATGDRDDYGYTF. In nucleotides, the CDR3 is TGTGCCAGCAGCGTAGCAACAGGGGATCGGGATGACTATGGCTACACCTTC.

This chain links TRBV18 with TRBJ2-5, with a tentative D call TRBD1 (6 bases). CDR1 is KGHSH, CDR2 LQKENI, per germline. This CDR3 contains 14 residues. V was trimmed by 0 bases and J by 5 bases, leaving 10 bases between them. The CDR3 coding sequence is TGTGCCAGCTCACCACCGGGGGCGACGGAGACCCAGTACTTC. It is translated as CASSPPGATETQYF. The complete variable domain, with remaining parts taken from reference TRBV18 and TRBJ2-5, reads NAGVMQNPRHLVRRRGQEARLRCSPMKGHSHVYWYRQLPEEGLKFMVYLQKENIIDESGMPKERFSAEFPKEGPSILRIQQVVRGDSAAYFCASSPPGATETQYFGPGTRLLVL.

V gene TRBV15 combines with J gene TRBJ1-2; TRBD1 aligns across 10 bases. The CDR3 has 15 residues. J gave up 7 bases and V 5 bases, and 10 bases lay outside the gene matches. Germline-derived CDR1 and CDR2 are LNHNV and YYDKDF (reference sequence). The CDR3 region is CATSVARQGAAGYTF. In DNA form, the CDR3 reads TGTGCCACCAGCGTTGCCCGACAGGGGGCGGCTGGCTACACCTTC.

V usage is TRBV4-3 and J usage is TRBJ1-2, with D hard to call. The CDR3 covers 15 residues. Germline V CDR1 and CDR2: LGHNA, YSLEER. V shed 0 bases and J shed 5 bases, with 13 bases lying between them. Written as DNA, the CDR3 is TGCGCCAGCAGCCAAGAGTTGCCTTCCGAGTATGGCTACACCTTC. It specifies CASSQELPSEYGYTF.

This clone was observed a few times. The sample holds other DNA sequences that translate to the same CDR3. The chain joins TRBV7-3 to TRBJ2-3; possible D gene TRBD1, 7 bases. This CDR3 is 15 amino acids long. From germline, CDR1 is SGHTA and CDR2 FQGTGA. The ends were cut back, 5 bases at V and 0 bases at J, with 12 bases in the middle. The CDR3 loop is CASSRAGGSTDTQYF. The CDR3 coding sequence is TGTGCCAGCAGCCGAGCAGGGGGGAGCACAGATACGCAGTATTTT. Complete variable domain (other parts from reference TRBV7-3 and TRBJ2-3): GAGVSQTPSNKVTEKGKYVELRCDPISGHTALYWYRQSLGQGPEFLIYFQGTGAADDSGLPNDRFFAVRPEGSVSTLKIQRTERGDSAVYLCASSRAGGSTDTQYFGPGTRLTVL.

This chain links TRBV6-2 or TRBV6-3 with TRBJ1-5; TRBD1 might be the D (5 bases). The V and J ends lost 0 bases and 0 bases respectively, with 18 bases between them. CDR1 and CDR2 from the germline V gene are MNHEY and SVGEGT. The CDR3 extends over 19 amino acids. The CDR3 region is CASSYSRQLGGYSNQPQHF. The CDR3 nucleotides are TGTGCCAGCAGTTACTCGAGACAGCTTGGAGGGTATAGCAATCAGCCCCAGCATTTT.

The CDR3 DNA sequence: TGTGCCAGCCCTGGGGCGGGGGGTGGCAATCAGCCCCAGCATTTT. This encodes CASPGAGGGNQPQHF. The J gene is TRBJ1-5, the V gene TRBV25-1; the D gene is possibly TRBD1 (5 bases). Germline V gene lookup returns CDR1 MGHDK and CDR2 SYGVNS. The germline V and J ends were trimmed by 8 bases and 2 bases, with 16 bases remaining between them. This CDR3 is 15 amino acids long.

The chain recombines TRBV6-5 with TRBJ1-1, with 7 positions matching TRBD1. Germline V lookup: CDR1 MNHEY, CDR2 SVGAGI. The CDR3 consists of 15 residues. The V segment lost 6 bases and the J segment 5 bases; nucleotides outside the gene matches: 12. The CDR3, as DNA: TGTGCCAGCAGACCTTACAGGGGCCTCGTTACTGAAGCTTTCTTT. Encoded protein: CASRPYRGLVTEAFF.

The V gene is TRBV29-1, the J gene TRBJ1-1, with D possibly being TRBD1 (5 bases). V shed 7 bases and J shed 1 base, with 13 bases lying between them. Germline V gene sequence: CDR1 SQVTM, CDR2 ANQGSEA. CDR3 length equals 13 residues. The CDR3 nucleotides are TGCAGCGCCGAGCGGGGGACGAACACTGAAGCTTTCTTT. It encodes CSAERGTNTEAFF.

Worth noting for this clone: An end of the junction does not agree with germline; a read error may underlie this. The chain joins TRBV6-5 to TRBJ2-1; 8 nucleotides align to TRBD2. The CDR3 has 14 amino acids. Germline CDR1 MNHEY, CDR2 SVGAGI. DNA of the CDR3: TGTGCCAGCAGTTACGGTTCGGGCGGGAGGCCCTTAGTCTTC. Its translation is CASSYGSGGRPLVF.

The rearrangement links TRBV18 to TRBJ2-7; D perhaps matches TRBD2 (5 bases). Germline CDR1 and CDR2: KGHSH and LQKENI. The CDR3 is made up of 13 amino acids. V was pared by 0 bases and J by 5 bases, with 8 bases between. The CDR3 is CASSPPSGNEQYF. The CDR3 DNA sequence: TGTGCCAGCTCACCACCGTCGGGGAACGAGCAGTACTTC.

The chain carries TRBV6-4 and TRBJ2-1, with 11 nucleotides matching TRBD2. V dropped 2 bases and J dropped 7; count of bases not matched to a gene: 10. Germline CDR1 MRHNA, CDR2 SNTAGT. The CDR3 contains 17 residues. CDR3: CASSDPTSGSGRNEQFF. In DNA form, the CDR3 reads TGTGCCAGCAGTGACCCCACTAGCGGGAGCGGTCGGAATGAGCAGTTCTTC.

V usage is TRBV29-1 and J usage is TRBJ2-1; TRBD1 agrees at 8 bases. From germline, CDR1 is SQVTM and CDR2 ANQGSEA. The CDR3 is 16 residues long. V lost 7 bases, J lost 2 bases, and 13 bases stayed unmatched. The CDR3 DNA sequence: TGCAGCGCAGGAGGGGGTTACAGGGGGACCTACAATGAGCAGTTCTTC. It specifies CSAGGGYRGTYNEQFF.

This sequence joins TRBV11-2 and TRBJ1-2; no firm D call. CDR1 is SGHAT, CDR2 FQNNGV, per germline. The CDR3 runs to 14 residues. V lost 2 bases, J lost 3 bases, and 10 bases lay in between. For the CDR3, the DNA is TGTGCCAGCAGCTTAAGAGGGTCCTACTATGGCTACACCTTC. It encodes CASSLRGSYYGYTF.

This clone turned up a few times. This chain uses TRBV18 with TRBJ1-5; 7 bases align to TRBD1. The CDR3 loop spans 16 amino acids. The J segment lost 0 bases and the V segment lost 2 bases, leaving 4 bases of the junction unmatched. CDR1 and CDR2 from the germline V gene are KGHSH and LQKENI. CDR3 sequence (DNA): TGTGCCAGCTCACCAGGGGACAGAATTAGCAATCAGCCCCAGCATTTT. It translates to CASSPGDRISNQPQHF.

V gene TRBV27 combines with J gene TRBJ2-5, with D possibly being TRBD2 (5 bases). V lost 3 bases, J lost 5 bases, and 16 bases lay in between. Looked up from germline, CDR1 is MNHEY and CDR2 is SMNVEV (reference sequence). The CDR3 is 15 amino acids. This CDR3 is CASSFEGVAHETQYF. CDR3 bases: TGTGCCAGCAGTTTCGAGGGAGTCGCTCACGAGACCCAGTACTTC.

The rearrangement links TRBV2 to TRBJ1-2, with D tentatively TRBD1 (6 bases). The V gene's germline CDR1 is SNHLY and CDR2 FYNNEI. This CDR3 comprises 14 residues. The V gene lost 8 bases and the J gene lost 0 bases, with 13 bases spanning the gap. CDR3 coding DNA: TGTGCCAGCGACAAGGACAGTTCTAACTATGGCTACACCTTC. It encodes CASDKDSSNYGYTF. Drawing the rest from reference TRBV2 and TRBJ1-2, the complete variable domain is EPEVTQTPSHQVTQMGQEVILRCVPISNHLYFYWYRQILGQKVEFLVSFYNNEISEKSEIFDDQFSVERPDGSNFTLKIRSTKLEDSAMYFCASDKDSSNYGYTFGSGTRLTVV.

V and J are TRBV9 and TRBJ1-2; TRBD1 aligns across 12 bases. With 2 bases clipped from V and 7 bases from J, the junction kept 6 bases outside the gene matches. This CDR3 contains 15 residues. CDR1 SGDLS and CDR2 YYNGEE come from the germline V gene. Written as DNA, the CDR3 is TGTGCCAGCAGCGTCGTCGGGGGACAGGGGGCTGGCTACACCTTC. It codes for CASSVVGGQGAGYTF.

The chain joins TRBV7-6 to TRBJ2-7; 12 bases are shared with TRBD2. The J segment lost 7 bases and the V segment lost 5 bases, leaving 6 bases of the junction unmatched. The CDR3 length is 14 residues. Germline loops: CDR1 SGHVS, CDR2 FNYEAQ. The CDR3 nucleotides are TGTGCCAGCAGCAGTCTAGCGGGAGGGCAAGAGCAGTACTTC. Encoded protein: CASSSLAGGQEQYF.

The chain joins TRBV5-3 to TRBJ2-2; the match to TRBD2 covers 12 bases. TRBV5-3 is an ORF, with its function uncertain. V lost 4 bases and J lost 2; bases outside the gene matches: 12. CDR3 length equals 19 residues. CDR3 nucleotide sequence: TGTGCCAGAAGCGCCCCGGGACTAGCGGGCCCTCATAACACCGGGGAGCTGTTTTTT. Translation gives CARSAPGLAGPHNTGELFF.

This chain uses TRBV19 with TRBJ2-5, with 11 positions matching TRBD1. The CDR3 contains 13 residues. Germline CDR1 and CDR2: LNHDA and SQIVND (reference sequence). The V gene end was trimmed by 6 bases and the J gene end by 4 bases; junction bases not matched to a gene: 1. CDR3 bases: TGTGCCAGTAGGGGGACAGGGGGAGAGACCCAGTACTTC. This sequence encodes CASRGTGGETQYF. The whole variable domain, remainder taken from reference TRBV19 and TRBJ2-5, is DGGITQSPKYLFRKEGQNVTLSCEQNLNHDAMYWYRQDPGQGLRLIYYSQIVNDFQKGDIAEGYSVSREKKESFPLTVTSAQKNPTAFYLCASRGTGGETQYFGPGTRLLVL.

This clone showed up just once. The chain carries TRBV21-1 and TRBJ2-7; the table calls TRBD2, which could not be checked here. TRBV21-1 is a pseudogene. The CDR3 contains 15 residues. The CDR3 sequence is CASSKGLADSYEQYF. CDR3 bases: TGTGCCAGCAGCAAAGGACTAGCCGACTCCTACGAGCAGTACTTC.

The chain employs TRBV7-2 and TRBJ2-3; D perhaps matches TRBD2 (6 bases). V was trimmed by 2 bases and J by 0 bases, leaving 12 bases between them. The CDR3 consists of 16 residues. From germline, CDR1 is SGHTA and CDR2 FQGNSA. This CDR3 reads CASSLYRGGSTDTQYF. DNA for the CDR3: TGTGCCAGCAGCTTATACAGAGGAGGGAGCACAGATACGCAGTATTTT.

This clone was detected once. The CDR3 nucleotides are TGTGCCAGCACCTTTGGGGCAGACCCCTACGAGCAGTACTTC. Translation: CASTFGADPYEQYF. The J gene is TRBJ2-7, the V gene TRBV27, with a weak D call TRBD1 (5 bases). CDR3 length: 14 residues. Trimming removed 7 bases at V and 2 bases at J, with 15 bases between. Germline V gene lookup returns CDR1 MNHEY and CDR2 SMNVEV (reference sequence).

This rearrangement joins TRBV19 to TRBJ1-1; D possibly corresponds to TRBD1 (6 bases). This CDR3 is built from 16 residues. V shed 4 bases and J shed 6 bases, with 21 bases lying between them. Germline CDR1 reads LNHDA; CDR2 reads SQIVND (reference sequence). The CDR3 sequence: CASSTETDRLKSEAFF. CDR3 DNA sequence: TGTGCCAGTAGTACAGAAACCGACAGGTTGAAGTCTGAAGCTTTCTTT.